This T cell receptor beta chain was captured by sequencing in a study of T cell responses to AZD1222 COVID-19 vaccine. V was pared by 1 base and J by 9 bases, with 16 bases between. Looked up from germline, CDR1 is MGHRA and CDR2 is YSYEKL. This CDR3 contains 15 residues. The protocol was immunoSEQ multiplex PCR, while the TCRdb copy is restricted to in-frame clones and leaves out a portion. The repertoire holds 150,000 or so clones, about 92% seen once, with approximately 2.2% in the top ten. Findings and limits, study-wide: The study found vaccine-associated CD4 TCRs spanning spike, dominant at 160-218 and 743-854. Spike-specific TCRs gained breadth and depth after people received two AZD1222 doses. A reported finding is that nearly half of spike-specific TCRs target unmutated variant regions.

On this clone: Its antigen is unknown.

The rearrangement links TRBV4-1 to TRBJ1-3, with D tentatively TRBD1 (5 bases). The sample in question was peripheral blood, obtained on day 0 of AZD1222 vaccination. This TCR was recovered from an adult in good health. CDR3 nucleotides: TGCGCCAGCAGCCAAGGTGGGCAGCGTGGGGGCACCATATATTTT. Protein sequence: CASSQGGQRGGTIYF.